This TCR beta chain was sequenced for a study of shared clonotypes between healthy human individuals. Findings and limits, study-wide: Lower generation probabilities were found for non-shared clonotypes than for those shared by all four donors.

Generated by immunoSEQ multiplex PCR, the TCRdb table keeps only in-frame clones and is missing some. This table has about 960,000 clones, 76% appearing once. The CDR3 contains 16 residues. Germline loops: CDR1 MGHRA, CDR2 YSYEKL. J was trimmed by 0 bases and V by 4 bases; bases with no gene match: 7. This clone was seen just once. The antigen is undetermined. The specimen sequenced was memory CD4+ T cells sorted from blood. The subset denotes: CD45RA-negative fraction. The origin of this receptor is a young man in good health. The genes are TRBV4-1 and TRBJ2-7; 9 nucleotides match TRBD2. The CDR3 is CASSRVAGVDSYEQYF. CDR3 in DNA: TGCGCCAGCAGCCGGGTAGCGGGAGTCGACTCCTACGAGCAGTACTTC.